The next 10 T cell receptor beta chains were all read from a single sample in a study of PD-1 blockade in mismatch repair-deficient tumors. Measured with immunoSEQ multiplex PCR; TCRdb has only the in-frame clones, and not every one. This table has 38,000 or so clones, about 85% appearing once. Source: peripheral blood, taken 75 to 85 weeks after starting pembrolizumab. Every receptor here comes from an adult with mismatch repair-deficient cancer.

In its sample, this clone was seen once. For the CDR3, the DNA is TGTGCCAGCAGCTTTCCCGGGTCTGAAGCTTTCTTT. It is translated as CASSFPGSEAFF. The chain uses TRBV5-6 and TRBJ1-1; D not certain. The germline V and J ends were trimmed by 2 bases and 6 bases, with 8 bases remaining between them. The germline gives CDR1 SGHDT, CDR2 YYEEEE. The CDR3 length is 12 residues. The full variable domain, rest sourced from reference TRBV5-6 and TRBJ1-1, is DAGVTQSPTHLIKTRGQQVTLRCSPKSGHDTVSWYQQALGQGPQFIFQYYEEEERQRGNFPDRFSGHQFPNYSSELNVNALLLGDSALYLCASSFPGSEAFFGQGTRLTVV.

This sequence joins TRBV9 and TRBJ2-1; 9 bases fit TRBD2. The CDR3 consists of 17 residues. Germline lookup yields CDR1 SGDLS and CDR2 YYNGEE. The V segment lost 3 bases and the J segment 8 bases; nucleotides outside the gene matches: 15. The CDR3 bases are TGTGCCAGCAGCGACTCAGGGCGGGAGGGCCAAAAGGATGAGCAGTTCTTC. It codes for CASSDSGREGQKDEQFF.

This chain connects TRBV30 to TRBJ2-3, with a tentative D call TRBD2 (5 bases). CDR1 and CDR2 (germline): GTSNPN, SVGIG (reference sequence). V lost 1 base, J lost 0 bases, and 8 bases lay in between. CDR3 length: 14 residues. Here the CDR3 DNA reads TGTGCCTGGAGTGAGCGGAGTAGCACAGATACGCAGTATTTT. It translates to CAWSERSSTDTQYF.

The genes are TRBV9 and TRBJ2-5; 8 nucleotides agree with TRBD1. The CDR3 has 14 amino acids. Germline V gene lookup returns CDR1 SGDLS and CDR2 YYNGEE. V was pared by 5 bases and J by 5 bases, with 8 bases of the junction left unmatched. DNA of the CDR3: TGTGCCAGCAGTAAGACGGACAGGGTTGAGACCCAGTACTTC. It yields the protein CASSKTDRVETQYF. Filled out from reference TRBV9 and TRBJ2-5, the complete variable domain reads DSGVTQTPKHLITATGQRVTLRCSPRSGDLSVYWYQQSLDQGLQFLIQYYNGEERAKGNILERFSAQQFPDLHSELNLSSLELGDSALYFCASSKTDRVETQYFGPGTRLLVL.

This clone was recorded a few times. V usage is TRBV27 and J usage is TRBJ1-2; 12 bases are shared with TRBD1. CDR1 is MNHEY, CDR2 SMNVEV, per germline (reference sequence). Unmatched junction bases numbered 17, after V lost 8 bases and J lost 7 bases. The CDR3 is 17 amino acids. The CDR3 nucleotides are TGTGCCAGCCGTCCCGGGACAGGGGGCAATCTCTTCTTTGGCTACACCTTC. It specifies CASRPGTGGNLFFGYTF.

This rearrangement joins TRBV6-1 to TRBJ1-2; 8 bases align to TRBD1. With 6 bases clipped from V and 4 bases from J, the junction kept 4 bases outside the gene matches. Germline CDR1 and CDR2: MNHNS and SASEGT. CDR3 length: 13 residues. The CDR3 sequence is CASRLTGGYGYTF. The CDR3 nucleotides read TGTGCCAGCAGATTAACAGGGGGCTATGGCTACACCTTC.

Only one count was recorded for this clone. The rearrangement links TRBV7-3 to TRBJ2-2; D assignment may be TRBD1 or TRBD2 (5 bases each). Germline loops: CDR1 SGHTA, CDR2 FQGTGA. V lost 0 bases, J lost 7 bases, and 9 bases lay in between. CDR3 length: 14 residues. CDR3 in DNA: TGTGCCAGCAGCTTAACGAGGGACCTCGGGGAGCTGTTTTTT. Protein sequence: CASSLTRDLGELFF.

This clone has only one observation. The chain joins TRBV19 to TRBJ2-7, with TRBD2 as a possible D gene (5 bases). Germline CDR1 is LNHDA and CDR2 is SQIVND (reference sequence). Deletions cut 3 bases from V and 1 base from J, with 7 bases between. CDR3 length: 13 amino acids. The CDR3 region is CASSITGSYEQYF. CDR3 DNA sequence: TGTGCCAGTAGTATTACGGGATCCTACGAGCAGTACTTC.

The chain couples TRBV4-1 to TRBJ2-1, with D unresolved. Germline CDR1 and CDR2: MGHRA and YSYEKL. V dropped 1 base and J dropped 1 base, with 11 bases sitting between them. There are 16 residues in the CDR3. CDR3 amino acids: CASSQVDLLSYNEQFF. The DNA for the CDR3 is TGCGCCAGCAGCCAAGTGGACCTTCTATCCTACAATGAGCAGTTCTTC.

The chain uses TRBV9 and TRBJ2-1; TRBD2 agrees at 9 bases. The CDR3 runs to 15 residues. Losses at the gene ends were 4 bases for V and 5 bases for J; bases not matched to a gene: 7. Per the germline V gene, CDR1 is SGDLS and CDR2 is YYNGEE. CDR3 loop: CASSLSGRKNNEQFF. CDR3 in DNA: TGTGCCAGCAGCCTTAGCGGGAGAAAGAACAATGAGCAGTTCTTC. Full variable domain (remainder filled in from reference TRBV9 and TRBJ2-1): DSGVTQTPKHLITATGQRVTLRCSPRSGDLSVYWYQQSLDQGLQFLIQYYNGEERAKGNILERFSAQQFPDLHSELNLSSLELGDSALYFCASSLSGRKNNEQFFGPGTRLTVL.